This TCR beta chain was captured in a study of blood T cells in healthy people across ages (dated by TCRdb to 2013 to 2016). General notes on the study: In model experiments, template switching captured about one uniquely barcoded TCR beta cDNA molecule for every two T cells. To track age-related changes in TCR beta repertoire diversity, the study relied on deep sequencing normalized with unique cDNA molecular identifiers. Donors of different ages were randomly distributed across sequencing lanes to avoid experimental bias. Four age groups were formed from the donors: young (average approximately 17 years), middle-aged (approximately 41), aged (roughly 56) and long-lived (around 82). For two donors (one aged 18 to 29 and one aged 80 or older), the study analyzed two additional independent replicas of 1 million unique cDNA reads from the same blood draw.

The library was generated by 5' RACE. The data were produced on an Illumina HiSeq 2500. A second about 7 to 12 cycle PCR used a sample-barcoded 5' primer and a J-beta primer mix. A unique molecular identifier was introduced onto each TCR beta cDNA molecule by a template-switch 5' adaptor carrying 12 random nucleotides. Each sample yielded at least 2.5 million CDR3-containing paired-end reads. First-strand cDNA was synthesized from all RNA with the Mint cDNA synthesis kit, primed by a TRBC-specific oligonucleotide. Following uracil-DNA glycosylase treatment, a first 18-cycle PCR with universal primers M1SS and BC2_uni_R was performed on all cDNA. The source study handled its data this way. For normalization, 1 million high-quality reads, each with a distinct molecular identifier, were randomly selected from each sample. Reads with shared molecular identifiers were discarded instead of being binned into consensus sequences. MiTCR, set to a Q25 quality threshold and the strictest error-elimination algorithm, was used for CDR3 identification, clonotype clustering and error correction. A nonparametric unseen species model with Euler transformation was used to estimate a lower bound on total TCR beta diversity. The public reads were quality trimmed at Q25 with fastp and then assembled into clones with MiXCR by TCRdb, keeping productive beta chains. Identical CDR3 protein sequences are pooled into one entry, listed with their most common genes and DNA. These V and J calls originate from TCRdb's pipeline instead of the authors' own analysis. In all, the sample holds more than 650,000 distinct CDR3 sequences, and 53% of those were seen once. The top ten clonotypes cover roughly two fifths of the sample.

The donors were around 39 Caucasian individuals from Russia, aged 6 to 90 years, who were systemically healthy. Ten milliliters of peripheral blood were drawn from each donor into EDTA-treated Vacutainer tubes. Ficoll-Paque density-gradient centrifugation was used to isolate PBMCs, with at least 6 million per sample. Trizol reagent was used to extract total RNA from PBMCs, with at least 5 micrograms per sample. The percentages of naive CD45RAhigh/CD27high T cells were determined by flow cytometry on a PBMC aliquot from every donor. This clonotype was seen only a few times. The specificity of this receptor is unknown. Per-nucleotide qualities are absent, and no much larger clonotype sits a single base away. Here is what the overall study found, with its caveats: The long-lived group showed more naive CD4+ T cells, fewer expanded clones and increased TCR diversity than the aged group, suggesting age selection. Total diversity estimates from one million sequenced T cells were considered lower bounds and underestimates. As age increased, observed TCR beta diversity per million T cells dropped in a roughly linear way, and a significant reduction was already evident by age 40. Because profiling used bulk unsorted PBMCs, naive and antigen-experienced compartments could not be compared conclusively. Observed TCR beta diversity correlated strongly with the percentage of naive T cells measured by flow cytometry. Because donor CMV infection status was unknown, age-related changes in expanded clonotypes were potentially confounded.

Spanning cysteine to phenylalanine, the CDR3 consists of 13 amino acids. Only the CDR3 part of the read is kept: 39 bases, read in frame from the first base. The V and J ends are trimmed by 8 bases and 2 bases, leaving 13 bases between them. In the germline V gene, CDR1 corresponds to SQVTM and CDR2 to ANQGSEA. Sequenced sample: blood. The V and J genes are TRBV29-1 and TRBJ2-1; the D gene is perhaps TRBD1, from 5 matching bases. The sequence was obtained from a man older than 75 in good health. The CDR3 reads CSLLSQAYNEQFF. The sequence in DNA is TGCAGCCTACTCTCACAGGCCTACAATGAGCAGTTCTTC.